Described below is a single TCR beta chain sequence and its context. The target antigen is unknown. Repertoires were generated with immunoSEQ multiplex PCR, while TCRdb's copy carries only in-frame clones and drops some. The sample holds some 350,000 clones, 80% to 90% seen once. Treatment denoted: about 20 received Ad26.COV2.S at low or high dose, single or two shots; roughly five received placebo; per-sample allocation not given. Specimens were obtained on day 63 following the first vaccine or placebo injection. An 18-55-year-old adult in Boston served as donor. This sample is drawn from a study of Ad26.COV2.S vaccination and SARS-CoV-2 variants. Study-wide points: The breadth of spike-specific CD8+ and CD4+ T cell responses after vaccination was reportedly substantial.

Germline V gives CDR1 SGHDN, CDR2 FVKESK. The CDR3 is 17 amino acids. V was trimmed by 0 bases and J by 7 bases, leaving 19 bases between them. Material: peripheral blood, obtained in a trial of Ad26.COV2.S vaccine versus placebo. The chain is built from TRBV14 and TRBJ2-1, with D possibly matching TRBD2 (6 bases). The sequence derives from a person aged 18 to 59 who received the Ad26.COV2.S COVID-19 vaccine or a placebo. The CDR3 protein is CASSQERSGRWGNEQFF. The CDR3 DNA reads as TGTGCCAGCAGCCAAGAAAGGTCGGGGAGGTGGGGAAATGAGCAGTTCTTC.